A single sample is the source of the 7 T cell receptor beta chains below, sequenced in a study of T cell responses to AZD1222 COVID-19 vaccine. Repertoires were generated with immunoSEQ multiplex PCR, while TCRdb's copy carries only in-frame clones and drops some. Found here are 120,000 or so clones, just over 85% of them singletons; the top ten hold about 17%. The sequencing here drew on peripheral blood, taken on day 0 of MenACWY control vaccination. These receptors came from an adult in good health.

V and J are TRBV10-1 and TRBJ2-3, with unresolved D. Germline-derived CDR1 and CDR2 are WNHNN and SYGVQD (reference sequence). The V end lost 2 bases, the J end lost 5 bases, and 5 bases lay between the germline ends. The CDR3 runs 12 residues. The CDR3, as DNA: TGCGCCAGCAGTGAGCTCGGAGATACGCAGTATTTT. Protein: CASSELGDTQYF.

Here the CDR3 DNA reads TGTGCCAGCAGTCAACGACACGGGCCGGGAGCTTTCTTT. Its protein is CASSQRHGPGAFF. V usage is TRBV2 and J usage is TRBJ1-1; unclear D gene. There are 13 residues in the CDR3. The V end was cut by 5 bases, the J end by 10 bases, with 17 bases between. In germline, CDR1 is SNHLY, CDR2 FYNNEI.

This chain connects TRBV28 to TRBJ1-2; TRBD1 agrees at 7 bases. This CDR3 spans 14 amino acids. The junction had 6 bases not matched to a gene; V was cut back by 6 bases and J by 2 bases. Germline CDR1 and CDR2: MDHEN and SYDVKM. CDR3 DNA: TGTGCCAGCAGATCAGACAGGGTGAACTATGGCTACACCTTC. Translation: CASRSDRVNYGYTF.

This clone was detected only once. CDR3 loop: CASSGTGGSEGYTF. The CDR3 DNA is TGTGCCAGCAGCGGGACAGGGGGCTCGGAAGGCTACACCTTC. V and J are TRBV28 and TRBJ1-2, with TRBD1 identical over 12 bases. V gave up 6 bases and J gave up 8 bases; unmatched junction bases: 7. Germline loops: CDR1 MDHEN, CDR2 SYDVKM. There are 14 residues in the CDR3.

The CDR3 sequence is CASSQDMGGRNSPLHF. Here the CDR3 DNA reads TGTGCCAGCAGCCAAGATATGGGGGGCCGGAATTCACCCCTCCACTTT. The rearrangement uses TRBV14 and TRBJ1-6, with a possible D match to TRBD1 (6 bases). V lost 0 bases, J lost 7 bases, and 13 bases lay in between. Germline loops: CDR1 SGHDN, CDR2 FVKESK. This CDR3 has 16 amino acids.

The CDR3, as DNA: TGTGCCAGCAGTTTCCTGAGCGAGCAGTACTTC. Amino acid sequence: CASSFLSEQYF. This chain joins TRBV12-3 or TRBV12-4 and TRBJ2-7; D is undetermined. The ends were cut back, 3 bases at V and 6 bases at J, with 6 bases in the middle. The CDR3 is 11 amino acids.

This chain connects TRBV28 to TRBJ2-7; 10 bases match TRBD1. Germline loops: CDR1 MDHEN, CDR2 SYDVKM. The length of the CDR3 is 17 residues. Trimming removed 7 bases from V and 1 base from J; junction bases left unmatched: 13. Here the CDR3 reads CASKGRLGDRGSYEQYF. The CDR3 nucleotides are TGTGCCAGCAAAGGTAGATTGGGGGACAGGGGTTCCTACGAGCAGTACTTC.